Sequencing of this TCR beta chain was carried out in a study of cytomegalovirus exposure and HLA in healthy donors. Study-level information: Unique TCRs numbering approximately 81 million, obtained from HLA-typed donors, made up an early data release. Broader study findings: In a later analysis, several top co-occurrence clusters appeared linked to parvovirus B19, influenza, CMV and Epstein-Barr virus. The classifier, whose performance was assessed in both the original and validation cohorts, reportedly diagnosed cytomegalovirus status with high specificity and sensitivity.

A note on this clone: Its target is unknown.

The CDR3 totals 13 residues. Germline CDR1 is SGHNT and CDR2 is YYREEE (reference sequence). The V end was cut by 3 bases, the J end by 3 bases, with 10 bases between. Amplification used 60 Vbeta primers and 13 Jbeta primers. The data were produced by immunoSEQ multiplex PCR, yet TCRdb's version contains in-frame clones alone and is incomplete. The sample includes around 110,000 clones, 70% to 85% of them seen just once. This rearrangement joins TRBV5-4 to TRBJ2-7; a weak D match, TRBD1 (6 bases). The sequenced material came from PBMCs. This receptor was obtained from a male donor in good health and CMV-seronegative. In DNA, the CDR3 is TGTGCCAGCAGCTCTGACAGGTACTACGAGCAGTACTTC. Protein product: CASSSDRYYEQYF.